What follows describes a single TCR beta chain. The antigen is not known. This entry comes from a study of OX40 agonist ivuxolimab in advanced cancers. Looking at the study overall: Mean age 60 years, range 23 to 79; roughly 82% male. Partial response was recorded in three patients: one hepatocellular carcinoma and two cutaneous melanoma cases.

Study observations and caveats: Researchers did not establish what antigens the expanded peripheral T cells target.

Only in-frame clones appear in the TCRdb table, and some are missing; sequencing was by immunoSEQ multiplex PCR. The table includes about 58,000 clones, around four fifths detected once. Individuals having autoimmune disease history or systemic immunosuppression were not enrolled. The TCR comes from an adult with an advanced solid tumor such as melanoma, head and neck, liver or kidney cancer. Sequences were derived from CD4+ or CD8+ T cells sorted from blood, sampled in a trial of the OX40 agonist ivuxolimab.

The CDR3 loop reads CASSWLRALNTGELFF. The CDR3, as DNA: TGTGCCAGCAGCTGGCTTCGGGCCTTGAACACCGGGGAGCTGTTTTTT. This chain links TRBV5-6 with TRBJ2-2, with D hard to call. Germline values: CDR1 SGHDT, CDR2 YYEEEE. The CDR3 length is 16 residues. The V end was cut by 3 bases, the J end by 1 base, with 13 bases between.